Only a few counts were recorded for the clone carrying this T cell receptor (beta chain). This record belongs to a study of T-cell reconstitution after alpha-beta-depleted transplantation in children. As it was prepared, the TCRbeta library received unique molecular identifiers. TCRdb re-called the PCR reads through MiXCR, storing one row per CDR3 protein. The sample shows more than 450,000 distinct CDR3 sequences, about 18% of them seen only once. Germline V CDR1 and CDR2: SGHAT, FQNNGV. This CDR3 has 16 amino acids. With 1 base removed from V and 3 bases from J, the gap between germline ends came to 15 bases.

The clonotype comes from a human donor who donated a stem cell graft to a child with acute lymphoblastic leukemia. Specimen: PBMCs from the stem cell graft donor, collected from the stem cell graft. V and J are TRBV11-2 and TRBJ2-5; possibly TRBD1 for D (5 bases). The CDR3 spells CASSLVQVSRKETQYF. The CDR3, as DNA: TGTGCCAGCAGCTTAGTACAGGTCTCCCGAAAAGAGACCCAGTACTTC.